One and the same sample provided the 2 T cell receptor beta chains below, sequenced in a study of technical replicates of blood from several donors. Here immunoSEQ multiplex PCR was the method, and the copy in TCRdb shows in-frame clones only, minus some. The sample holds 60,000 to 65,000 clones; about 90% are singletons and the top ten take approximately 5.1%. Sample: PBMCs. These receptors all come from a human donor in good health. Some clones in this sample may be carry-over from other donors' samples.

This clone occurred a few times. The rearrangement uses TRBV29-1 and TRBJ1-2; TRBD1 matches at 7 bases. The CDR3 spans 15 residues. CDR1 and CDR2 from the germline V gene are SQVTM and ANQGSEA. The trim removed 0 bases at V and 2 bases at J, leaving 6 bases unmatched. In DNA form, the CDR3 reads TGCAGCGTTGAAGAGAGGACAGGAGACAACTATGGCTACACCTTC. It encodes CSVEERTGDNYGYTF.

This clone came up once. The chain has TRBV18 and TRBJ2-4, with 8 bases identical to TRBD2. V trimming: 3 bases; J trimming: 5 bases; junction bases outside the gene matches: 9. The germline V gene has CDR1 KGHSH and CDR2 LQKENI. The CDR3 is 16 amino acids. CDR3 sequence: CASSPGIAGGQNIQYF. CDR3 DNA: TGTGCCAGCTCACCCGGGATTGCGGGGGGCCAAAACATTCAGTACTTC.